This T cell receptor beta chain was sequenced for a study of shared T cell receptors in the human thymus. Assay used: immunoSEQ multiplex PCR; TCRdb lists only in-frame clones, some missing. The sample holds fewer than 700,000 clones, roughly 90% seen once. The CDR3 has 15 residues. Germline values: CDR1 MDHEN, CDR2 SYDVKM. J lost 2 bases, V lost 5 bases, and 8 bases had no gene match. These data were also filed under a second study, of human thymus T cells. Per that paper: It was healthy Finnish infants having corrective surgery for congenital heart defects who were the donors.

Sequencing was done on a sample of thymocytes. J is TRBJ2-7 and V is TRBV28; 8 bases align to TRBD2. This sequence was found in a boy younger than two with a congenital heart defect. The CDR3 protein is CASSRVKLAAYEQYF. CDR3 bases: TGTGCCAGCAGTCGCGTCAAACTAGCGGCCTACGAGCAGTACTTC.